This passage covers 12 T cell receptor beta chains from one sample sequenced in a study of Ad26.COV2.S vaccination and SARS-CoV-2 variants. The sample's treatment: around 19 received Ad26.COV2.S at low or high dose, single or two shots; 5 received placebo; per-sample allocation not given. The investigators took samples on day 63 after the first vaccine or placebo injection. The table came from immunoSEQ multiplex PCR; TCRdb's copy has only in-frame clones and leaves some out. Among about 480,000 clones listed, around 90% were seen once. The sample consisted of peripheral blood, taken in a trial of Ad26.COV2.S vaccine versus placebo. These receptors originate from a person aged 18-65 years who received the Ad26.COV2.S COVID-19 vaccine or a placebo.

V gene TRBV29-1 combines with J gene TRBJ2-7; D may be TRBD2 (5 bases). Trimming left V 7 bases short and J 0 bases short, with 16 bases between. The CDR3 runs to 14 residues. Germline V gives CDR1 SQVTM, CDR2 ANQGSEA. The DNA for the CDR3 is TGCAGCGCCACCGGGTATCGGGGCTCCTACGAGCAGTACTTC. Amino acids: CSATGYRGSYEQYF.

The chain is built from TRBV18 and TRBJ2-1, with D perhaps TRBD2 (6 bases). The germline V and J ends were trimmed by 0 bases and 9 bases, with 15 bases remaining between them. The V gene's germline CDR1 is KGHSH and CDR2 LQKENI. The CDR3 runs to 15 residues. The DNA of the CDR3 is TGTGCCAGCTCACCACCTCGCGGGACGGGTGGTGAGCAGTTCTTC. Encoded protein: CASSPPRGTGGEQFF.

Only a few counts were recorded for this clone. The chain employs TRBV28 and TRBJ1-5, with no clear D. The germline V and J ends were trimmed by 2 bases and 4 bases, with 6 bases remaining between them. The germline CDR1 and CDR2 sequences are MDHEN and SYDVKM. The CDR3 is 13 residues long. The CDR3 is CASSLNMNQPQHF. CDR3 nucleotides: TGTGCCAGCAGTTTAAATATGAATCAGCCCCAGCATTTT.

This clone was observed a single time. The J gene is TRBJ2-7, the V gene TRBV28; D is tentatively TRBD1 or TRBD2 (5 bases each). The CDR3 is 15 residues long. Germline lookup yields CDR1 MDHEN and CDR2 SYDVKM. V was clipped by 1 base and J by 5 bases, with 15 bases between them. The CDR3 sequence is CASSLFGGSVNEQYF. The CDR3 DNA reads TGTGCCAGCAGTTTATTTGGGGGTAGCGTGAACGAGCAGTACTTC.

V usage is TRBV5-6 and J usage is TRBJ1-2; D might be TRBD1 (6 bases). CDR1 SGHDT and CDR2 YYEEEE come from the germline V gene. The CDR3 runs to 15 residues. With 5 bases removed from V and 7 bases from J, the gap between germline ends came to 21 bases. CDR3 amino acids: CASSPQGPTLSGYTF. CDR3 nucleotides: TGTGCCAGCAGTCCACAGGGCCCAACTCTAAGTGGCTACACCTTC.

The rearrangement links TRBV4-1 to TRBJ2-5, with 14 bases fitting TRBD2. Unmatched junction bases numbered 6, after V lost 0 bases and J lost 6 bases. The CDR3 has 17 residues. CDR1 is MGHRA, CDR2 YSYEKL, per germline. CDR3 in DNA: TGCGCCAGCAGCCAAGACTGGGGACTAGCGGGAGCTCAGACCCAGTACTTC. Translation: CASSQDWGLAGAQTQYF.

The CDR3 region has the DNA TGTGCCAGCAGCATGGGGCCCGGGGAGACCCAGTACTTC. It is translated as CASSMGPGETQYF. The chain links TRBV7-2 to TRBJ2-5; TRBD1 might be the D (5 bases). There are 13 residues in the CDR3. The germline gives CDR1 SGHTA, CDR2 FQGNSA. Trimming took 5 bases from V and 5 from J, leaving 12 bases between them.

This sequence joins TRBV10-3 and TRBJ2-7; 11 nucleotides match TRBD2. Germline CDR1 reads ENHRY; CDR2 reads SYGVKD. The CDR3 runs to 15 residues. Trimming took 2 bases from V and 5 from J; bases not matched to a gene: 5. The CDR3 nucleotides are TGTGCCATCAGTGAGCCAGGACTAGCGGGCGACGAGCAGTACTTC. Encoded protein: CAISEPGLAGDEQYF.

The rearrangement joins TRBV5-1 to TRBJ2-3; 9 bases fit TRBD2. Germline V lookup: CDR1 SGHRS, CDR2 YFSETQ. The CDR3 consists of 15 residues. V trimming: 4 bases; J trimming: 4 bases; junction bases outside the gene matches: 7. CDR3 region: CASSARTSVADTQYF. The CDR3 nucleotides read TGCGCCAGCAGCGCCAGGACTAGCGTCGCAGATACGCAGTATTTT.

In its sample, this clone was seen a few times. The chain carries TRBV5-1 and TRBJ2-7; a weak D match, TRBD2 (5 bases). The CDR3 length is 13 residues. V gave up 0 bases and J gave up 6 bases, with 10 bases separating them. Germline V CDR1 and CDR2: SGHRS, YFSETQ. The CDR3 coding sequence is TGCGCCAGCAGCTTGGCCGGGGAGCGCGAGCAGTACTTC. Its protein is CASSLAGEREQYF.

J is TRBJ1-2 and V is TRBV27; D uncertain. The germline V gene encodes CDR1 MNHEY and CDR2 SMNVEV (reference sequence). This CDR3 comprises 15 residues. Trimming left V 5 bases short and J 4 bases short, with 17 bases between. The CDR3 here is CASSTISGLGYGYTF. CDR3 sequence (DNA): TGTGCCAGCAGTACAATCTCCGGATTGGGCTATGGCTACACCTTC.

The V and J genes are TRBV5-8 and TRBJ1-1; no clear D. The CDR3 covers 14 residues. V was pared by 0 bases and J by 3 bases, with 9 bases between. Germline V gene lookup returns CDR1 SGHTS and CDR2 YDEGEE. The CDR3 reads CASSLGVRDTEAFF. The CDR3 bases are TGTGCCAGCAGCTTGGGGGTGAGAGACACTGAAGCTTTCTTT. The variable domain in full, with the rest retrieved from reference TRBV5-8 and TRBJ1-1, is EAGVTQSPTHLIKTRGQQATLRCSPISGHTSVYWYQQALGLGLQFLLWYDEGEERNRGNFPPRFSGRQFPNYSSELNVNALELEDSALYLCASSLGVRDTEAFFGQGTRLTVV.